The 11 T cell receptor beta chains given below trace back to one sample, sequenced in a study of blood T cell repertoires in COVID-19. Sequencing used immunoSEQ multiplex PCR; TCRdb keeps in-frame clones, though not all of them. The sample yields tens of thousands of clones, 84% seen once. Sequences were obtained from peripheral blood. The receptors come from a man aged 50-60 years with acute or convalescent COVID-19.

The rearrangement joins TRBV6-2 or TRBV6-3 to TRBJ2-1; TRBD1 aligns across 7 bases. Germline assignment: CDR1 MNHEY and CDR2 SVGEGT. J gave up 3 bases and V 2 bases, and 4 bases lay outside the gene matches. The CDR3 totals 15 residues. In DNA form, the CDR3 reads TGTGCCAGCAGTTACCAAGGGGGCAACTACAATGAGCAGTTCTTC. This gives the protein CASSYQGGNYNEQFF.

V and J are TRBV5-4 and TRBJ2-7, with TRBD1 identical over 7 bases. CDR3 length equals 16 residues. The V segment lost 0 bases and the J segment 0 bases; nucleotides outside the gene matches: 6. CDR1 SGHNT and CDR2 YYREEE come from the germline V gene (reference sequence). CDR3: CASSLVFGTDSYEQYF. CDR3 nucleotide sequence: TGTGCCAGCAGCTTGGTGTTCGGGACAGACTCCTACGAGCAGTACTTC. The variable domain in full, with the rest retrieved from reference TRBV5-4 and TRBJ2-7, is ETGVTQSPTHLIKTRGQQVTLRCSSQSGHNTVSWYQQALGQGPQFIFQYYREEENGRGNFPPRFSGLQFPNYSSELNVNALELDDSALYLCASSLVFGTDSYEQYFGPGTRLTVT.

This chain connects TRBV18 to TRBJ2-7, with 10 bases lining up with TRBD2. The CDR3 runs to 15 residues. V was clipped by 2 bases and J by 0 bases; unmatched bases: 1. Germline V lookup: CDR1 KGHSH, CDR2 LQKENI. CDR3 sequence reads: CASSPSSGGSYEQYF. CDR3 DNA sequence: TGTGCCAGCTCACCATCTAGCGGGGGCTCCTACGAGCAGTACTTC.

The chain uses TRBV19 and TRBJ2-1; D is uncertain. Germline-derived CDR1 and CDR2 are LNHDA and SQIVND (reference sequence). Trimming removed 5 bases at V and 0 bases at J, with 11 bases between. CDR3 length: 15 amino acids. The CDR3 DNA follows: TGTGCCAGTAGTGATTCCTCCAGCTCCTACAATGAGCAGTTCTTC. It translates to CASSDSSSSYNEQFF.

The chain recombines TRBV11-2 with TRBJ2-5; TRBD2 agrees at 12 bases. CDR1 and CDR2 from the germline V gene are SGHAT and FQNNGV. This CDR3 has 17 residues. V dropped 0 bases and J dropped 4; count of bases not matched to a gene: 6. The CDR3 reads CASSLDLGLAGRETQYF. In DNA, the CDR3 is TGTGCCAGCAGCTTAGATCTTGGACTAGCGGGACGAGAGACCCAGTACTTC.

The table lists this clone with a count of one. The CDR3 reads CASSQMISGRDINEQYF. CDR3 in DNA: TGCGCCAGCAGCCAAATGATTAGCGGGAGGGATATCAACGAGCAGTACTTC. The V and J genes are TRBV4-3 and TRBJ2-7; 11 bases are a match to TRBD2. This CDR3 spans 17 amino acids. Trimming removed 2 bases from V and 5 bases from J; junction bases left unmatched: 11. Looked up from germline, CDR1 is LGHNA and CDR2 is YSLEER.

As concerns this clone: A junction end diverges from the germline sequence, so it may reflect a read error. J is TRBJ1-5 and V is TRBV18, with 9 bases that match TRBD1. CDR3 length: 15 residues. Germline V gene data show CDR1 as KGHSH and CDR2 as LQKENI. CDR3 bases: TGTGCCAGCTCACCCGGGACAGGGTACAATCAACCCCAGCATTTT. It yields the protein CASSPGTGYNQPQHF.

The rearrangement uses TRBV7-2 and TRBJ2-2, with D hard to call. Trimming removed 7 bases from V and 3 bases from J, with 12 bases in between. The CDR3 sequence is 14 residues long. From germline, CDR1 is SGHTA and CDR2 FQGNSA. For the CDR3, the DNA is TGTGCCAGCACTCTGGAGTTGCACACCGGGGAGCTGTTTTTT. Amino acids: CASTLELHTGELFF.

The V call is TRBV4-1, the J call TRBJ1-4; 9 nucleotides agree with TRBD1. V was pared by 1 base and J by 7 bases, with 4 bases of the junction left unmatched. Germline-derived CDR1 and CDR2 are MGHRA and YSYEKL. There are 15 residues in the CDR3. As DNA, the CDR3 is TGCGCCAGCAGCCAAGCCGGGACAGGGTCTGAAAAACTGTTTTTT. Encoded protein: CASSQAGTGSEKLFF.

The table lists this clone with a count of one. This chain joins TRBV11-2 and TRBJ2-3; 7 bases map to TRBD2. In germline, CDR1 is SGHAT, CDR2 FQNNGV. This CDR3 has 15 residues. Trimming cost V 5 bases and J 4 bases; bases outside gene matches: 9. The CDR3 loop reads CASSPRTSSADTQYF. Written as DNA, the CDR3 is TGTGCCAGCAGCCCCCGGACTAGTAGCGCAGATACGCAGTATTTT. Full variable domain (remainder filled in from reference TRBV11-2 and TRBJ2-3): EAGVAQSPRYKIIEKRQSVAFWCNPISGHATLYWYQQILGQGPKLLIQFQNNGVVDDSQLPKDRFSAERLKGVDSTLKIQPAKLEDSAVYLCASSPRTSSADTQYFGPGTRLTVL.

The chain is built from TRBV29-1 and TRBJ2-7; possibly TRBD2 for D (6 bases). Trimming stripped 4 bases from V and 0 bases from J, with 13 bases between. The germline V gene has CDR1 SQVTM and CDR2 ANQGSEA. CDR3 length: 14 amino acids. The CDR3 DNA is TGCAGCGTTGGAGGCCCTAGCGACTCCTACGAGCAGTACTTC. This gives the protein CSVGGPSDSYEQYF.